This T cell receptor beta chain was recovered during a study of CD4 T cells in relation to SARS-CoV-2 and coronaviruses. Study background: Negative control cultures got HIV-1 Nef peptides or no peptide. The restricting HLA molecule for shared crossreactive spike epitopes was mapped. Study observations and caveats: About 65% of donors had memory CD4+ clonotypes crossrecognizing SARS-CoV-2 and common cold coronavirus spike. This crossreactivity analysis covered spike protein alone, no other viral proteins.

Comments on this clone: Its specificity is unknown.

Repertoires were generated with immunoSEQ multiplex PCR, while TCRdb's copy carries only in-frame clones and drops some. Of about 23,000 clones in the sample, more than 60% were seen once. Before the COVID-19 pandemic, during about 2010-2018, CD4+ T cells were taken from unexposed donors. The cells were cultured for about ten days before CD4+ T cells were isolated. There are 14 residues in the CDR3. The origin of this receptor is a human donor in good health. The sequenced material came from CD4+ T cells from PBMCs, cultured in vitro. The rearrangement links TRBV12-2 to TRBJ2-5; the D call in the table, TRBD1, was not verified against the DNA. TRBV12-2 is a recognized pseudogene. CDR3 coding DNA: TGTGCAAGTCGCGGGGCGGCTTACCAAGAGACCCAGTACTTC. Translation: CASRGAAYQETQYF.